This TCR beta chain was found in a study of blood T cell repertoires in COVID-19. Study in general: There were acute and convalescent COVID-19 samples, and they came from the United States, Italy and Spain. The analysed material was cDNA or gDNA that came from T cells, B-cell-depleted T cells, or PBMCs.

CDR1 LGHNT and CDR2 FRNRAP come from the germline V gene. Losses at the gene ends were 4 bases for V and 8 bases for J; bases not matched to a gene: 8. The CDR3 has 15 amino acids. Turning to this clone: The sample contains more than one DNA sequence encoding this CDR3.

Original processing notes: Nucleated cell counts were estimated from reference gene primer amplification. Assay used: immunoSEQ multiplex PCR; TCRdb lists only in-frame clones, some missing. The DNA gave D and trimming, while V, J and clone size come from that table. Of some 240,000 clones listed, 75% to 90% are singletons. Sequenced input: peripheral blood. The origin of this receptor is a woman aged 55-69 years with active or convalescent COVID-19. The chain links TRBV12-5 to TRBJ1-2, with 12 bases aligning to TRBD1. The CDR3 loop is CASGSPGQGAGGYTF. As DNA, the CDR3 is TGTGCTAGTGGTTCGCCGGGACAGGGGGCTGGGGGCTACACCTTC.